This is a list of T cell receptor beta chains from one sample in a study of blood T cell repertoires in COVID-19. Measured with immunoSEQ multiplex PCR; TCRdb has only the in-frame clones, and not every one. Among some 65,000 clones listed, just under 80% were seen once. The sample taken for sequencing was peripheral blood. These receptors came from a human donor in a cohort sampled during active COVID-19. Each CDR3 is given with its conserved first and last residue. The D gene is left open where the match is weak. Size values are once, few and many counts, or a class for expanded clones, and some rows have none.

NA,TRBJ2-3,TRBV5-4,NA,CASSQGSSTDTQYF,TGTGCCAGCAGCCAGGGATCTAGCACAGATACGCAGTATTTT
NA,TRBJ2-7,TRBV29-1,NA,CSVAQGTYEQYF,TGCAGCGTTGCTCAGGGAACCTACGAGCAGTACTTC
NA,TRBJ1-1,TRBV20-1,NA,CSASQGATNMNTEAFF,TGCAGTGCTAGTCAAGGCGCGACTAATATGAACACTGAAGCTTTCTTT
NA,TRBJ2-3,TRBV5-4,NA,CASSSQGSTDTQYF,TGTGCCAGCAGCTCCCAGGGAAGCACAGATACGCAGTATTTT
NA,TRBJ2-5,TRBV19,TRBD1,CASSIGRWGQGETQYF,TGTGCCAGTAGTATAGGCCGGTGGGGACAGGGGGAGACCCAGTACTTC
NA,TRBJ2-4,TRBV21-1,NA,CASSAKDGQTGVAKNIQYF,TGTGCCAGCAGCGCTAAAGATGGGCAAACAGGGGTAGCCAAAAACATTCAGTACTTC
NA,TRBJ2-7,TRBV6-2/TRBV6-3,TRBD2,CASSFPGTILYEQYF,TGTGCCAGCAGTTTCCCCGGGACTATCCTCTACGAGCAGTACTTC
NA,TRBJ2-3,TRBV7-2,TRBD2,CASSFAGGQLDTQYF,TGTGCCAGCAGCTTCGCGGGAGGGCAATTAGATACGCAGTATTTT
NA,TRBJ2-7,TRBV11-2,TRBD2,CASSLVFQREAYEQYF,TGTGCCAGCAGCTTAGTTTTCCAGCGGGAGGCCTACGAGCAGTACTTC
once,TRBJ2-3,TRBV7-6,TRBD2,CASSWGGVFGTDTQYF,TGTGCCAGCAGCTGGGGGGGGGTGTTTGGCACAGATACGCAGTATTTT
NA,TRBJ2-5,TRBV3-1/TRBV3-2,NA,CASSQDQGPDAQYF,TGTGCCAGCAGCCAAGATCAGGGGCCGGACGCCCAGTACTTC
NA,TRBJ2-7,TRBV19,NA,CASSTPGQTYEQYF,TGTGCCAGTAGTACCCCCGGACAGACATACGAGCAGTACTTC
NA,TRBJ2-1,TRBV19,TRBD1,CASSMRDRVNEQFF,TGTGCCAGCAGTATGAGGGACAGGGTCAATGAGCAGTTCTTC
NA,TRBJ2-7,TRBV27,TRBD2,CASSSLAGGYEQYF,TGTGCCAGCAGTTCGCTAGCGGGAGGTTACGAGCAGTACTTC
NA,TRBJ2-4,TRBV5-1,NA,CASSPLEGAKNIQYF,TGCGCCAGCAGCCCCCTGGAGGGTGCCAAAAACATTCAGTACTTC
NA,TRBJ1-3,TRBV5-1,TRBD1,CASSKGTGVGNTIYF,TGCGCCAGCAGCAAGGGGACAGGGGTCGGAAACACCATATATTTT
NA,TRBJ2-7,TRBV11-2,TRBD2,CASSLVAGGLGSYEQYF,TGTGCCAGCAGCTTAGTAGCGGGAGGACTAGGTTCCTACGAGCAGTACTTC
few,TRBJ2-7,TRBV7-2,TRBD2,CASSLRPSGTRDEQYF,TGTGCCAGCAGCTTAAGGCCTAGCGGGACAAGGGACGAGCAGTACTTC
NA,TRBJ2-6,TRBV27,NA,CASSLGAGGLKSGANVLTF,TGTGCCAGCAGTTTAGGGGCCGGGGGGCTGAAATCTGGGGCCAACGTCCTGACTTTC
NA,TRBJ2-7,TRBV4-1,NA,CASSPDDSDRYEQYF,TGCGCCAGCAGCCCAGATGACAGCGACCGCTACGAGCAGTACTTC
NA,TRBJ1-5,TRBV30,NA,CAWSVAGIPNQPQHF,TGTGCCTGGAGTGTAGCAGGGATCCCCAATCAGCCCCAGCATTTT
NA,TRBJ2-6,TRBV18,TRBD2,CASSLRLAAGGGANVLTF,TGTGCCAGCTCACTCCGCCTCGCGGCGGGAGGAGGGGCCAACGTCCTGACTTTC
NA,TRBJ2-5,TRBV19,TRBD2,CASSRTSGKQETQYF,TGTGCCAGTAGTCGGACTAGCGGGAAACAAGAGACCCAGTACTTC
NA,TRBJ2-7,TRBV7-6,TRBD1,CASSLGIDRGPHSYEQYF,TGTGCCAGCAGCTTAGGAATCGACAGGGGCCCCCACTCTTACGAGCAGTACTTC
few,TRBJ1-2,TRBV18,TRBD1,CASSRTGGAANYGYTF,TGTGCCAGCTCACGGACAGGGGGCGCAGCTAACTATGGCTACACCTTC
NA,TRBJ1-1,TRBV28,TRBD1,CASSQPMTGGTEAFF,TGTGCCAGCAGCCAGCCGATGACAGGGGGCACTGAAGCTTTCTTT
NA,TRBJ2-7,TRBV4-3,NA,CASSPAVGGSYEQYF,TGCGCCAGCAGCCCGGCCGTAGGGGGCTCCTACGAGCAGTACTTC
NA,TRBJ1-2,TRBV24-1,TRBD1,CATSDSGQGGYTF,TGTGCCACCAGTGATTCGGGACAGGGCGGCTACACCTTC
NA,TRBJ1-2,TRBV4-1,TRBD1,CASSQGTGVGYGYTF,TGCGCCAGCAGCCAAGGTACAGGGGTGGGCTATGGCTACACCTTC
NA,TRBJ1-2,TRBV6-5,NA,CASSPRGPAGYTF,TGTGCCAGCAGCCCCAGGGGCCCAGCGGGCTACACCTTC
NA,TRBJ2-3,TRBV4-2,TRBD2,CASSQVAGGRTDTQYF,TGTGCCAGCAGCCAAGTAGCGGGAGGACGCACAGATACGCAGTATTTT
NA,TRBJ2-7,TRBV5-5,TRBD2,CASSWGLAGGYEQYF,TGTGCCAGCAGCTGGGGGCTAGCGGGAGGCTACGAGCAGTACTTC
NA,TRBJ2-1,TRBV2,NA,CASSERAGSGEQFF,TGTGCCAGCAGTGAAAGGGCAGGGTCAGGCGAGCAGTTCTTC
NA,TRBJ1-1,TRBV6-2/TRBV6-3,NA,CASSVQNTEAFF,TGTGCCAGCAGCGTACAGAACACTGAAGCTTTCTTT
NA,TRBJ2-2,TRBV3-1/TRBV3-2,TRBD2,CASSQMGLAGDTGELFF,TGTGCCAGCAGCCAAATGGGGCTAGCGGGGGACACCGGGGAGCTGTTTTTT
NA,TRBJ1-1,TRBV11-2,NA,CASSLAGARNTEAFF,TGTGCCAGCAGCTTAGCAGGGGCGAGGAACACTGAAGCTTTCTTT
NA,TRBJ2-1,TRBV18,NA,CASSPPSQGYNEQFF,TGTGCCAGCTCACCACCGAGTCAGGGCTACAATGAGCAGTTCTTC
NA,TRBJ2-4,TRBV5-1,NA,CASSLAGSGDMVKNIQYF,TGCGCCAGCAGCTTGGCCGGTTCAGGGGATATGGTCAAAAACATTCAGTACTTC
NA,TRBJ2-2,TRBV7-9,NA,CASSLARSTNTGELFF,TGTGCCAGCAGCTTAGCCCGCAGTACCAACACCGGGGAGCTGTTTTTT
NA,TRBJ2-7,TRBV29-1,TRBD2,CSAKTSDYEQYF,TGCAGCGCCAAGACTAGCGACTACGAGCAGTACTTC
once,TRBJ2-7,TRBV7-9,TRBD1,CASSFQGDEQYF,TGTGCCAGCAGCTTCCAGGGGGACGAGCAGTACTTC
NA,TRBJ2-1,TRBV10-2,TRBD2,CASRSSGGHNEQFF,TGCGCCAGCAGATCTAGCGGGGGGCACAATGAGCAGTTCTTC
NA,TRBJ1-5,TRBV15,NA,CATSRDRTRTAGQPQHF,TGTGCCACCAGCAGAGATCGTACGCGGACAGCAGGTCAGCCCCAGCATTTT